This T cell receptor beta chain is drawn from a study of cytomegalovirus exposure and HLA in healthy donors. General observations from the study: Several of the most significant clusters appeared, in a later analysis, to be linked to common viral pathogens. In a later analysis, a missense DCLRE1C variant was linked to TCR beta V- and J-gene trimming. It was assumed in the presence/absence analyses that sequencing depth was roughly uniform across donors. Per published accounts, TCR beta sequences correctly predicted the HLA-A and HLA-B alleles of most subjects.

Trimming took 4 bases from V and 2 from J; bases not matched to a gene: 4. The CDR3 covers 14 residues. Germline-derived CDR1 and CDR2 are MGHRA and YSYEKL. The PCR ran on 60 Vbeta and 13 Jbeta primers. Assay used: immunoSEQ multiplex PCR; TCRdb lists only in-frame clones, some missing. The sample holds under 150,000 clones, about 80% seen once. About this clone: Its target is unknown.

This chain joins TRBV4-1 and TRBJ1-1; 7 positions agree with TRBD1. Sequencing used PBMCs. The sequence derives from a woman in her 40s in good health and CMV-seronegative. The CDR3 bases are TGCGCCAGCAGCCTTGGGACAGCCAACACTGAAGCTTTCTTT. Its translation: CASSLGTANTEAFF.